This is a list of T cell receptor beta chains from one sample in a study of blood T cells in healthy people across ages. TCRdb passed the 5' RACE reads through MiXCR, listing each CDR3 protein once. The profile shows about 1.8 million distinct CDR3 sequences, about 50% of them singletons. Sample: blood. The receptor set was obtained from a woman between 35 and 50 years old in good health. CDR3s include the opening cysteine and the closing phenylalanine or tryptophan. A D gene is named only where the DNA matches it firmly. Not every row has a clone size; where given, it reads once, few, many or a size class.

size,J,D,V,CDR3,DNA
NA,TRBJ2-5,TRBD1,TRBV6-2/TRBV6-3,CASSRDSAVGEQYF,TGTGCCAGCAGTCGGGACAGTGCCGTGGGTGAGCAGTACTTC
many,TRBJ2-7,NA,TRBV29-1,CSAERTVGEQYF,TGCAGCGCCGAACGGACAGTTGGCGAGCAGTACTTC
few,TRBJ2-1,TRBD1,TRBV7-9,CASSARTGGQYNEQFF,TGTGCCAGCAGCGCCAGGACAGGGGGACAATACAATGAGCAGTTCTTC
NA,TRBJ1-6,NA,TRBV9,CASSVVGADSPLHF,TGTGCCAGCAGCGTAGTAGGGGCAGATTCACCCCTCCACTTT
NA,TRBJ1-4,NA,TRBV7-2,CASSSEGIPNEKLFF,TGTGCCAGCAGCTCGGAGGGCATTCCTAATGAAAAACTGTTTTTT
few,TRBJ2-1,NA,TRBV15,CATSRDTALAREQFF,TGTGCCACCAGCAGAGATACCGCCCTAGCCCGTGAGCAGTTCTTC
NA,TRBJ2-5,TRBD1,TRBV6-5,CASSYATGSVGKETQYF,TGTGCCAGCAGTTACGCGACAGGGAGCGTGGGAAAAGAGACCCAGTACTTC
NA,TRBJ2-3,TRBD2,TRBV28,CASSPLAAPSTDTQYF,TGTGCCAGCAGTCCCCTAGCGGCACCTAGCACAGATACGCAGTATTTT
NA,TRBJ2-5,NA,TRBV20-1,CSARPPGQETQYF,TGCAGTGCTAGACCTCCGGGGCAAGAGACCCAGTACTTC
NA,TRBJ1-2,NA,TRBV7-8,CASSLGPKDGYTF,TGTGCCAGCAGCTTAGGCCCCAAAGATGGCTACACCTTC
NA,TRBJ2-5,NA,TRBV15,CATSRDVLASETQYF,TGTGCCACCAGCAGAGATGTATTAGCTTCGGAGACCCAGTACTTC
NA,TRBJ1-4,NA,TRBV27,CASNLGGQLNEKLFF,TGTGCCAGCAATTTGGGAGGGCAGCTGAATGAAAAACTGTTTTTT
NA,TRBJ1-1,NA,TRBV20-1,CSAGRGTGVAFF,TGCAGTGCTGGGAGGGGCACGGGAGTAGCTTTCTTT
few,TRBJ2-6,TRBD2,TRBV13,CASSPTSLGSGANVLTF,TGTGCCAGCAGCCCGACTAGCCTCGGCTCTGGGGCCAACGTCCTGACTTTC
many,TRBJ2-7,NA,TRBV7-9,CASSLGGLGSYEQYF,TGTGCCAGCAGCCTAGGAGGGCTGGGCTCCTACGAGCAGTACTTC
few,TRBJ1-2,TRBD1,TRBV4-2,CASSQSGTGDLLGYTF,TGTGCCAGCAGCCAATCCGGGACAGGGGATCTCCTCGGCTACACCTTC
NA,TRBJ1-1,NA,TRBV20-1,CSAMVTFDTEAFF,TGCAGTGCTATGGTAACATTTGACACTGAAGCTTTCTTT
NA,TRBJ2-5,NA,TRBV2,CASSEGAAQAQYF,TGTGCCAGCAGTGAAGGGGCAGCCCAGGCCCAGTACTTC
NA,TRBJ1-4,NA,TRBV7-9,CASSFRTAINEKLFF,TGTGCCAGCAGCTTTCGGACAGCGATTAATGAAAAACTGTTTTTT
many,TRBJ2-6,NA,TRBV27,CASSLSPSGANVLTF,TGTGCCAGCAGTTTATCCCCGTCTGGGGCCAACGTCCTGACTTTC
NA,TRBJ2-7,NA,TRBV14,CAGSAPGFTSYEQYF,TGTGCCGGCAGCGCCCCGGGATTCACATCCTACGAGCAGTACTTC
many,TRBJ1-2,NA,TRBV28,CATPLRDGGLSGGYTF,TGTGCCACTCCCCTTAGGGACGGGGGTTTATCAGGAGGCTACACCTTC
NA,TRBJ2-7,NA,TRBV6-1,CASIAQGLVNEQYF,TGTGCCAGTATAGCACAGGGACTCGTCAACGAGCAGTACTTC
NA,TRBJ2-4,NA,TRBV5-5,CASSLGLTQNIQYF,TGTGCCAGCAGCTTGGGACTCACTCAAAACATTCAGTACTTC
once,TRBJ2-3,NA,TRBV25-1,CASSEPGSGDTQYF,TGTGCCAGCAGTGAGCCCGGATCTGGAGATACGCAGTATTTT
NA,TRBJ1-2,NA,TRBV4-3,CASSQDRAAYGYTF,TGCGCCAGCAGCCAAGATCGGGCGGCTTATGGCTACACCTTC
NA,TRBJ2-1,NA,TRBV20-1,CSAEQGGETQFF,TGCAGTGCTGAACAGGGTGGGGAGACCCAGTTCTTC
NA,TRBJ2-7,NA,TRBV20-1,CSEGSSYEQYF,TGCAGCGAGGGCAGCTCCTACGAGCAGTACTTC
few,TRBJ2-1,NA,TRBV24-1,CATSDRGPDNEQFF,TGTGCCACCAGTGACCGAGGACCCGACAATGAGCAGTTCTTC
NA,TRBJ2-7,NA,TRBV6-2/TRBV6-3,CASSYRQTGEQYF,TGTGCCAGCAGTTACCGACAGACGGGCGAGCAGTACTTC
NA,TRBJ2-1,NA,TRBV5-3,CARSKPSPSGDYEQFF,TGTGCCAGAAGCAAGCCCTCCCCATCGGGGGACTATGAGCAGTTCTTC
few,TRBJ2-7,NA,TRBV5-1,CASSFRRPGQSSYEQYF,TGCGCCAGCAGTTTTCGGCGACCTGGACAGTCCTCCTACGAGCAGTACTTC
once,TRBJ1-1,NA,TRBV12-3/TRBV12-4,CASSFDGGPFTEAFF,TGTGCCAGCAGTTTCGATGGGGGACCTTTCACTGAAGCTTTCTTT
NA,TRBJ2-3,NA,TRBV10-2,CASIPGVSTDTQYF,TGCGCCAGCATTCCAGGCGTTAGCACAGATACGCAGTATTTT
NA,TRBJ2-5,NA,TRBV2,CASSATRGKQETQYF,TGTGCCAGCAGTGCTACTAGAGGAAAGCAAGAGACCCAGTACTTC
once,TRBJ1-2,NA,TRBV12-3/TRBV12-4,CASSLVSGGTNYGYTF,TGTGCCAGCAGTTTAGTTAGTGGCGGCACCAACTATGGCTACACCTTC
NA,TRBJ2-1,NA,TRBV29-1,CSVDVESYNEQFF,TGCAGCGTTGACGTGGAATCCTACAATGAGCAGTTCTTC
NA,TRBJ2-5,NA,TRBV7-9,CASSLAWTGHKETQYF,TGTGCCAGCAGCCTGGCGTGGACGGGACACAAAGAGACCCAGTACTTC
NA,TRBJ2-7,NA,TRBV7-9,CASSRTASRNEQYF,TGTGCCAGCAGCCGGACAGCTTCCAGAAATGAGCAGTACTTC
NA,TRBJ2-3,NA,TRBV20-1,CSARDEGSGSIADTQYF,TGCAGTGCTAGAGATGAAGGTAGCGGAAGTATAGCAGATACGCAGTATTTT
NA,TRBJ1-5,NA,TRBV12-3/TRBV12-4,CASSMTGFSNQPQHF,TGTGCCAGCAGTATGACAGGTTTCAGCAATCAGCCCCAGCATTTT
NA,TRBJ1-2,NA,TRBV5-1,CASSANWDEGGYTF,TGCGCCAGCAGCGCGAACTGGGACGAGGGCGGCTACACCTTC
few,TRBJ2-1,TRBD2,TRBV5-1,CASSLRLAGVSANEQFF,TGCGCCAGCAGCCTACGACTAGCGGGGGTCTCCGCCAATGAGCAGTTCTTC
NA,TRBJ2-3,NA,TRBV24-1,CPMGGPSTDTQYF,TGTCCCATGGGGGGACCTAGCACAGATACGCAGTATTTT
NA,TRBJ2-1,NA,TRBV10-3,CAISRGDNEQFF,TGTGCCATCTCCCGAGGGGACAATGAGCAGTTCTTC
NA,TRBJ2-3,NA,TRBV13,CASTPVGGARGDTQYF,TGTGCCAGCACCCCAGTAGGAGGGGCGCGAGGAGATACGCAGTATTTT
NA,TRBJ2-1,NA,TRBV15,CATSSTGGYNEQFF,TGTGCCACCAGTTCGACAGGAGGGTACAATGAGCAGTTCTTC
NA,TRBJ2-6,TRBD2,TRBV20-1,CSARGGAGESSGANVPTF,TGCAGTGCTCGAGGGGGAGCGGGGGAATCGTCTGGGGCCAACGTCCCGACTTTC
NA,TRBJ1-2,NA,TRBV6-1,CASSETWTDYGYTF,TGTGCCAGCAGTGAAACCTGGACAGACTATGGCTACACCTTC
NA,TRBJ2-7,NA,TRBV7-2,CASSLEARIISYEQYF,TGTGCCAGCAGCTTAGAGGCCAGGATCATCTCCTACGAGCAGTACTTC